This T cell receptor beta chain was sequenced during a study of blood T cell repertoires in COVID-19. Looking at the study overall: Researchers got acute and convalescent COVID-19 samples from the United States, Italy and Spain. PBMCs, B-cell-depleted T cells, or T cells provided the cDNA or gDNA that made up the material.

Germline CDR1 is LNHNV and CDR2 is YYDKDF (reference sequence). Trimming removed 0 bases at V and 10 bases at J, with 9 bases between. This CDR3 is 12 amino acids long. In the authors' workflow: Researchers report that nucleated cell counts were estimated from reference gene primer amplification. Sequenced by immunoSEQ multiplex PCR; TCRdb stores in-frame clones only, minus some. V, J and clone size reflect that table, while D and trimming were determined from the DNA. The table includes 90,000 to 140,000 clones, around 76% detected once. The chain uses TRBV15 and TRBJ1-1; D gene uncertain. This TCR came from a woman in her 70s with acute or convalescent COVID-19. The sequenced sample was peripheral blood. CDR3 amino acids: CATSRDQAGAFF. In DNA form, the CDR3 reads TGTGCCACCAGCAGAGATCAAGCAGGAGCTTTCTTT.